This entry lists 14 T cell receptor beta chains sequenced from one sample in a study of regulatory and conventional T cells in RAG deficiency. The repertoire was sequenced with immunoSEQ multiplex PCR; TCRdb's copy has only in-frame clones and lacks some. The sample lists just over 6,500 clones; about four fifths were seen once. This sample also belongs to another study, concerning regulatory T cells. That study reports: The primer mix had 52 TRBV and 13 TRBJ primers.

The sequencing input was CD8+ T cells sorted from blood. These receptors came from a human donor in good health.

This clone was detected only a few times. The chain recombines TRBV28 with TRBJ2-7; perhaps TRBD2 as D (6 bases). Germline CDR1 reads MDHEN; CDR2 reads SYDVKM. CDR3 size: 14 residues. V dropped 4 bases and J dropped 3 bases, with 13 bases sitting between them. Here the CDR3 DNA reads TGTGCCAGCAGTTCTACGGGGGATGGCTACGAGCAGTACTTC. This translates into CASSSTGDGYEQYF.

The rearrangement links TRBV28 to TRBJ2-5; 10 bases map to TRBD2. The assigned J gene may be wrong: the sequence end matches TRBJ2-7 better. The CDR3 loop spans 14 amino acids. Looked up from germline, CDR1 is MDHEN and CDR2 is SYDVKM. The CDR3 sequence is CASRDSGGMYEQYF. Written as DNA, the CDR3 is TGTGCCAGCAGAGATAGCGGGGGGATGTACGAGCAGTACTTC.

V is TRBV4-2 and J is TRBJ2-5; unclear D gene. CDR3 size: 15 residues. With 0 bases removed from V and 2 bases from J, the gap between germline ends came to 10 bases. CDR1 and CDR2 from the germline V gene are LGHNA and YNFKEQ. CDR3 bases: TGTGCCAGCAGCCAAGATCCCGGGTCTCAAGAGACCCAGTACTTC. Residues: CASSQDPGSQETQYF.

J is TRBJ1-1 and V is TRBV2; tentatively, D is TRBD1 (6 bases). The germline CDR1 and CDR2 sequences are SNHLY and FYNNEI. V was trimmed by 8 bases and J by 4 bases, leaving 14 bases between them. The CDR3 is 13 residues long. DNA of the CDR3: TGTGCCAGCGCTTTGAGGGGGGTCACTGAAGCTTTCTTT. This encodes CASALRGVTEAFF.

The CDR3 DNA sequence: TGTGCCAGCAGCCCTTATAAGGCGAACACCGGGGAGCTGTTTTTT. This gives the protein CASSPYKANTGELFF. J is TRBJ2-2 and V is TRBV9, with D uncertain. Germline V gene sequence: CDR1 SGDLS, CDR2 YYNGEE. V was cut by 4 bases and J by 0 bases, with 10 bases left in between. The CDR3 loop spans 15 amino acids.

This chain connects TRBV18 to TRBJ1-3, with D hard to call. The ends were cut back, 0 bases at V and 4 bases at J, with 1 base in the middle. This CDR3 contains 12 residues. Germline V lookup: CDR1 KGHSH, CDR2 LQKENI. The DNA for the CDR3 is TGTGCCAGCTCACCACCGGGAAACACCATATATTTT. It codes for CASSPPGNTIYF.

This clone showed up just once. The J gene is TRBJ2-7, the V gene TRBV12-5; D ambiguous. V dropped 3 bases and J dropped 0 bases, with 12 bases sitting between them. The CDR3 covers 15 residues. Looked up from germline, CDR1 is LGHNT and CDR2 is FRNRAP. The CDR3, as DNA: TGTGCTAGTGGTTTCGGGCCTCCTCTCTCCTACGAGCAGTACTTC. This sequence encodes CASGFGPPLSYEQYF.

The V gene is TRBV4-1, the J gene TRBJ2-3; possibly TRBD1 or TRBD2 for D (5 bases each). Between the trimmed V and J ends, which lost 0 bases and 0 bases, there was a span of 13 bases. CDR1 MGHRA and CDR2 YSYEKL come from the germline V gene. The CDR3 spans 17 residues. The CDR3 coding sequence is TGCGCCAGCAGCCAAGAGGGGGTAGTATCTAGCACAGATACGCAGTATTTT. This codes for CASSQEGVVSSTDTQYF.

The chain employs TRBV11-2 and TRBJ2-5; 8 bases map to TRBD1. The CDR3 is made up of 15 amino acids. Germline V gene sequence: CDR1 SGHAT, CDR2 FQNNGV. J was trimmed by 4 bases and V by 0 bases; bases with no gene match: 4. CDR3 sequence reads: CASSLDPGGGETQYF. The CDR3 region has the DNA TGTGCCAGCAGCTTAGATCCAGGGGGCGGAGAGACCCAGTACTTC.

The chain couples TRBV27 to TRBJ2-7; possible D gene TRBD1, 6 bases. Germline CDR1 MNHEY, CDR2 SMNVEV (reference sequence). Trimming took 4 bases from V and 2 from J, leaving 12 bases between them. The CDR3 is 14 residues long. This CDR3 reads CASSSGHGTYEQYF. The CDR3 nucleotides are TGTGCCAGCAGTTCGGGACACGGAACCTACGAGCAGTACTTC.

The gene calls are TRBV14 and TRBJ1-6, with 7 positions matching TRBD1. The CDR3 loop spans 15 amino acids. From germline, CDR1 is SGHDN and CDR2 FVKESK. V was pared by 3 bases and J by 7 bases, with 6 bases of the junction left unmatched. As DNA, the CDR3 is TGTGCCAGCAGCCATCAGGGGGTCGGGAATTCACCCCTCCACTTT. Translated, it gives CASSHQGVGNSPLHF.

The V and J genes are TRBV18 and TRBJ2-5; 10 bases are a match to TRBD1. The germline gives CDR1 KGHSH, CDR2 LQKENI. V shed 3 bases and J 3 bases; nucleotides not matched to a gene: 4. CDR3 size: 15 residues. CDR3: CASSPPGQGKETQYF. The CDR3 DNA reads TGTGCCAGCTCACCGCCGGGACAGGGGAAAGAGACCCAGTACTTC.

Written as DNA, the CDR3 is TGTGCCAGCAGCTCGGGACAGGGGAACAATGAGCAGTTCTTC. Translation: CASSSGQGNNEQFF. The chain joins TRBV7-9 to TRBJ2-1, with 10 bases that match TRBD1. Germline-derived CDR1 and CDR2 are SEHNR and FQNEAQ (reference sequence). Trimming removed 4 bases from V and 5 bases from J; junction bases left unmatched: 2. The CDR3 is made up of 14 amino acids. The full variable domain, with the rest looked up from reference TRBV7-9 and TRBJ2-1, is DTGVSQNPRHKITKRGQNVTFRCDPISEHNRLYWYRQTLGQGPEFLTYFQNEAQLEKSRLLSDRFSAERPKGSFSTLEIQRTEQGDSAMYLCASSSGQGNNEQFFGPGTRLTVL.

The chain is built from TRBV5-8 and TRBJ1-2; D uncertain. CDR1 is SGHTS, CDR2 YDEGEE, per germline. Trimming took 0 bases from V and 0 from J, leaving 12 bases between them. There are 16 residues in the CDR3. The CDR3 spells CASSLAGQDANYGYTF. In DNA form, the CDR3 reads TGTGCCAGCAGCTTGGCCGGGCAGGATGCTAACTATGGCTACACCTTC.